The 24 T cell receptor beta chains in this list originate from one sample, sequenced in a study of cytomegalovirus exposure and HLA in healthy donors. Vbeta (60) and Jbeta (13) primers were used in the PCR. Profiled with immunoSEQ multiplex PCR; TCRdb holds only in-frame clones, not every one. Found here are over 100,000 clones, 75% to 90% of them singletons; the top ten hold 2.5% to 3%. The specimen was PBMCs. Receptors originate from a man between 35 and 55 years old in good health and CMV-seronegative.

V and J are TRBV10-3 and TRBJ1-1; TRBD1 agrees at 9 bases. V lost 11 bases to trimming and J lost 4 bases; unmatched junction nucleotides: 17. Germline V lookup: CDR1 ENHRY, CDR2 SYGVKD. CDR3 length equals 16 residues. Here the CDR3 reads CASRGGQGLGATEAFF. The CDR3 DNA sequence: TGTGCCTCCCGAGGGGGACAGGGATTGGGGGCCACTGAAGCTTTCTTT.

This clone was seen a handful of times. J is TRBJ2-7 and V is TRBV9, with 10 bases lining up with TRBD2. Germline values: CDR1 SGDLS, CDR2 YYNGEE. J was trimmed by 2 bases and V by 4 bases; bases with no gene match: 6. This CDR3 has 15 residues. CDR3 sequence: CASSFGLAEPYEQYF. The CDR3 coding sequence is TGTGCCAGCAGCTTCGGACTAGCGGAGCCCTACGAGCAGTACTTC.

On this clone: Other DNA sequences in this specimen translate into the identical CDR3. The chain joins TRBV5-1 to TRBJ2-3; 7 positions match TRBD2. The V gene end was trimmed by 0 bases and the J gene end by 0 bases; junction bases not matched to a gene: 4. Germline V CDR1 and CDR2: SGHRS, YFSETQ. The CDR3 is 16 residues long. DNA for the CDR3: TGCGCCAGCAGCTTGGGCCTAGCGGACAGCACAGATACGCAGTATTTT. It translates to CASSLGLADSTDTQYF.

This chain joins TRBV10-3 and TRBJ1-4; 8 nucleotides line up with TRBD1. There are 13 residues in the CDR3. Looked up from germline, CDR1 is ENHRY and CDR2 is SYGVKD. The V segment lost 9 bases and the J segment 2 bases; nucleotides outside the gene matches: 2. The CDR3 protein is CAMQGATNEKLFF. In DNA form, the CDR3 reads TGTGCCATGCAGGGGGCGACTAATGAAAAACTGTTTTTT.

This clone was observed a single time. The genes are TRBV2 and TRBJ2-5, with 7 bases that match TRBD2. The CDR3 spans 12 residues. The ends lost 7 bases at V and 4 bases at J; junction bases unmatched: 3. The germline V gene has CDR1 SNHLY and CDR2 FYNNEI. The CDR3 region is CASKGGSETQYF. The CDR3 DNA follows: TGTGCCAGCAAGGGAGGGTCAGAGACCCAGTACTTC.

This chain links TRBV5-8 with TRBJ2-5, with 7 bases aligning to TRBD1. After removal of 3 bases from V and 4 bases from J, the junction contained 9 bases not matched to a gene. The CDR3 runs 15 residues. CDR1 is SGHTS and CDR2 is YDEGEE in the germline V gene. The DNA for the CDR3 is TGTGCCAGCAGCTCGGGGAACAGGGGAATAGAGACCCAGTACTTC. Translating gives CASSSGNRGIETQYF.

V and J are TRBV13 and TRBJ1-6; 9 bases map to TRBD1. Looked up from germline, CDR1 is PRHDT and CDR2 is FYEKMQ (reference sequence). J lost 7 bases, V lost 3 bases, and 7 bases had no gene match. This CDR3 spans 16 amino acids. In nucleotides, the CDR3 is TGTGCCAGCAGCTTTACTACTGGGACAGGGAATTCACCCCTCCACTTT. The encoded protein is CASSFTTGTGNSPLHF.

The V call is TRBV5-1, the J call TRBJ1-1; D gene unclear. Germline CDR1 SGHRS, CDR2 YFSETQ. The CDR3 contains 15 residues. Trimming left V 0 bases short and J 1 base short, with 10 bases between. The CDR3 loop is CASSLERAENTEAFF. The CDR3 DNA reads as TGCGCCAGCAGCTTGGAAAGAGCGGAGAACACTGAAGCTTTCTTT. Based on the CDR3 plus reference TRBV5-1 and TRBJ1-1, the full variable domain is KAGVTQTPRYLIKTRGQQVTLSCSPISGHRSVSWYQQTPGQGLQFLFEYFSETQRNKGNFPGRFSGRQFSNSRSEMNVSTLELGDSALYLCASSLERAENTEAFFGQGTRLTVV.

CDR3 residues: CASSLEQGPGYTF. The CDR3 DNA reads as TGCGCCAGCAGCTTGGAACAGGGCCCCGGCTACACCTTC. V usage is TRBV5-1 and J usage is TRBJ1-2; the D gene is possibly TRBD1 (6 bases). There are 13 residues in the CDR3. Germline V gene data show CDR1 as SGHRS and CDR2 as YFSETQ. The V end lost 0 bases, the J end lost 8 bases, and 11 bases lay between the germline ends.

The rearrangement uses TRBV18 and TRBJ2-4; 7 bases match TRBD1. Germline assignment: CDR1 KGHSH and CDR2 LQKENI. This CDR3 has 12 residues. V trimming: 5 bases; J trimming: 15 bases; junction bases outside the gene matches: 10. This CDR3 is CASSVTGESTYF. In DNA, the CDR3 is TGTGCCAGCTCAGTCACAGGGGAAAGTACGTACTTC.

The CDR3 spells CASSQDLRPASEKLFF. CDR3 sequence (DNA): TGCGCCAGCAGCCAAGACCTAAGGCCCGCTAGCGAAAAACTGTTTTTT. V and J are TRBV4-3 and TRBJ1-4; no firm D call. The V gene lost 0 bases and the J gene lost 8 bases, with 16 bases spanning the gap. There are 16 residues in the CDR3. Looked up from germline, CDR1 is LGHNA and CDR2 is YSLEER.

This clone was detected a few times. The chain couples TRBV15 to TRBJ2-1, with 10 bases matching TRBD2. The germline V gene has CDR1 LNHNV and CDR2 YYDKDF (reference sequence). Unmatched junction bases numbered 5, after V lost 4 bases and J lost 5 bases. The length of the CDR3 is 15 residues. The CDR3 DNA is TGTGCCACCAGCACCCGGACTAGCGGAAACAATGAGCAGTTCTTC. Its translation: CATSTRTSGNNEQFF.

In nucleotides, the CDR3 is TGTGCCAGCAGACCGGGACAGGGTTGGAATTCACCCCTCCACTTT. Translated, it gives CASRPGQGWNSPLHF. The chain employs TRBV6-5 and TRBJ1-6; 9 bases fit TRBD1. The CDR3 loop spans 15 amino acids. CDR1 and CDR2 (germline): MNHEY, SVGAGI. V shed 6 bases, J shed 7 bases, and the junction held 7 bases outside the gene matches.

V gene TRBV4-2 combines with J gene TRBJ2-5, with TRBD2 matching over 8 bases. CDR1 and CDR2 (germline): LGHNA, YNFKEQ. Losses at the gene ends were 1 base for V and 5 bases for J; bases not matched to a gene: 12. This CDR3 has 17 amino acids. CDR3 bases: TGTGCCAGCAGCCAAGTTCTTGCCAGCGGGGGCGGGGAGACCCAGTACTTC. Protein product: CASSQVLASGGGETQYF.

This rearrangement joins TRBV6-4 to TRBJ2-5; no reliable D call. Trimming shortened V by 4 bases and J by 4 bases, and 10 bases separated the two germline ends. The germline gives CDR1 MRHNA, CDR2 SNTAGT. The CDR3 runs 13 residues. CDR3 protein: CASSGLPGETQYF. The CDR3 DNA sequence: TGTGCCAGCAGTGGGCTGCCGGGAGAGACCCAGTACTTC.

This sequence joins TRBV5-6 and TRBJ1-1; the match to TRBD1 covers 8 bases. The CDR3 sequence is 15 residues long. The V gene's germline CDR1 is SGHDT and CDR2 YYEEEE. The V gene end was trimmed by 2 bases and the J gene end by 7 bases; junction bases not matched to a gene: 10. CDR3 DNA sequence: TGTGCCAGCAGCTTTATGACAGGGGTCGGTGATGAAGCTTTCTTT. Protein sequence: CASSFMTGVGDEAFF. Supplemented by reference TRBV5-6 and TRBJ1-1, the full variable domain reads DAGVTQSPTHLIKTRGQQVTLRCSPKSGHDTVSWYQQALGQGPQFIFQYYEEEERQRGNFPDRFSGHQFPNYSSELNVNALLLGDSALYLCASSFMTGVGDEAFFGQGTRLTVV.

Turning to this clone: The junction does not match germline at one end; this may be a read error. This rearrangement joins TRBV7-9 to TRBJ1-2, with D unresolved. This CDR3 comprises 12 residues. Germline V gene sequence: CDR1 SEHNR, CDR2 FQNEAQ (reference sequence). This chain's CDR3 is CSSSPKEVGYTF. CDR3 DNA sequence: TGTTCCAGCAGTCCAAAAGAGGTTGGCTACACCTTC. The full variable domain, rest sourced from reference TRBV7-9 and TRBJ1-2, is DTGVSQNPRHKITKRGQNVTFRCDPISEHNRLYWYRQTLGQGPEFLTYFQNEAQLEKSRLLSDRFSAERPKGSFSTLEIQRTEQGDSAMYLCSSSPKEVGYTFGSGTRLTVV.

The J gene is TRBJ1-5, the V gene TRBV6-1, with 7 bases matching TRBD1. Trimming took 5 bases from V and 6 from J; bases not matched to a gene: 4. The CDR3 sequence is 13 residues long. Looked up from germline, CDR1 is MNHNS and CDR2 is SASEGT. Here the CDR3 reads CASSFRDSQPQHF. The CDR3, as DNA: TGTGCCAGCAGTTTCCGGGACAGTCAGCCCCAGCATTTT.

The CDR3 DNA is TGTGCCACCAGCCGGGGGGCTAGCGGGGGGGCCGAGGAGACCCAGTACTTC. Protein product: CATSRGASGGAEETQYF. This chain uses TRBV15 with TRBJ2-5, with TRBD2 matching over 12 bases. Trimming cost V 5 bases and J 5 bases; bases outside gene matches: 12. CDR1 is LNHNV, CDR2 YYDKDF, per germline (reference sequence). There are 17 residues in the CDR3.

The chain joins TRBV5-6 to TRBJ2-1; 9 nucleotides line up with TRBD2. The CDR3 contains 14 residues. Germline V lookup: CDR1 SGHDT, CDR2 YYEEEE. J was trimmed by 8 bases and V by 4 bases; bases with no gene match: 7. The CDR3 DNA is TGTGCCAGCAGCCCCCGCCGGACTAGCGATGAGCAGTTCTTC. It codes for CASSPRRTSDEQFF.

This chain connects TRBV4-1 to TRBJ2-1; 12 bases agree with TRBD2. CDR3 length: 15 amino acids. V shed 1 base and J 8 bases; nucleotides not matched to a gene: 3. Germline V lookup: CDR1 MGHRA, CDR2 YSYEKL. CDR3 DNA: TGCGCCAGCAGCCAAGGACTAGCGGGGGTGGATGAGCAGTTCTTC. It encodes CASSQGLAGVDEQFF.

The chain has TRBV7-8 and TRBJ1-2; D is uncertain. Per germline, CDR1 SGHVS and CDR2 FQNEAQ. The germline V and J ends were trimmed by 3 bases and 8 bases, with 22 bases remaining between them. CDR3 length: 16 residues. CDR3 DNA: TGTGCCAGCAGCTTGACCCGGGAGACCACGGTACGAGGCTACACCTTC. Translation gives CASSLTRETTVRGYTF.

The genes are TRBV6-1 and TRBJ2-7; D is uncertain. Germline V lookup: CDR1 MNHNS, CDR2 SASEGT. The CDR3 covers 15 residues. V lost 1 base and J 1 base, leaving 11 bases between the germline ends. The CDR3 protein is CASSEGHNPSYEQYF. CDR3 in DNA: TGTGCCAGCAGTGAAGGACACAATCCTTCCTACGAGCAGTACTTC.

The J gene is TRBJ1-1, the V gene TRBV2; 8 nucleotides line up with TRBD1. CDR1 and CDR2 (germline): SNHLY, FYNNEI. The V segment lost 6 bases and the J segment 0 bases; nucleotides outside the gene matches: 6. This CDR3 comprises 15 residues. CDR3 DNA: TGTGCCAGCAGGGGACAGGTTTCTATGAACACTGAAGCTTTCTTT. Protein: CASRGQVSMNTEAFF.